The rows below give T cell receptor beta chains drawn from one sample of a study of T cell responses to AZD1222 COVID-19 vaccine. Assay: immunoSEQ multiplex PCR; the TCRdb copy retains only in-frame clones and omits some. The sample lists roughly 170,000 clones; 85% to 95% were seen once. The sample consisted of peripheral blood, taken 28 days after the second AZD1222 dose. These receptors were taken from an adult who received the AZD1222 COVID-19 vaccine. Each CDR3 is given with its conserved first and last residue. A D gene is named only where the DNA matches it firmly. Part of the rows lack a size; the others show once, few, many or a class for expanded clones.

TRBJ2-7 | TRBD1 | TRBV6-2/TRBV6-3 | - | TGTGCCAGCAGTTCCGCCGGGACAGGCGACTACGAGCAGTACTTC | CASSSAGTGDYEQYF
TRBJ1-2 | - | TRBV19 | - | TGTGCCAGTAACCCCCAGGCTTTGAACTATGGCTACACCTTC | CASNPQALNYGYTF
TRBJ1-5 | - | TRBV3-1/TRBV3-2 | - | TGTGCCAGCAGCCAAGCAAGGGATCAGCCCCAGCATTTT | CASSQARDQPQHF
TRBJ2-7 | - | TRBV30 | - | TGTGCCTGGTTAGACCAGAAGCAGTACTTC | CAWLDQKQYF
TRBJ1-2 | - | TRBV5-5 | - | TGTGCCAGCAGCTTGGAGCACAGGGCCTATGGCTACACCTTC | CASSLEHRAYGYTF
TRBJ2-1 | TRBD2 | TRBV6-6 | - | TGTGCCGGATCGGGCGGGGGGGAATACAATGAGCAGTTCTTC | CAGSGGGEYNEQFF
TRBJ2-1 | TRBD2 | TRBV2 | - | TGTGCCAGCAGTTTTAGCGGGGGGAGCTCCTACAATGAGCAGTTCTTC | CASSFSGGSSYNEQFF
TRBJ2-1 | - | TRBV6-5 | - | TGTGCCAGCAGTTACGACGCCCATGAGCAGTTCTTC | CASSYDAHEQFF
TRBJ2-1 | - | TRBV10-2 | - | TGCGCCAGCAGTGCGTACAATGAGCAGTTCTTC | CASSAYNEQFF
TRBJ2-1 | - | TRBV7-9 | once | TGTGCCAGCAGCTTAGATGGGGGGCCTATCCACAATGAGCAGTTCTTC | CASSLDGGPIHNEQFF
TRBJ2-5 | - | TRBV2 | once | TGTGCCAGCAGTGAAGCTCCAGGGGCGCAAGAGACCCAGTACTTC | CASSEAPGAQETQYF
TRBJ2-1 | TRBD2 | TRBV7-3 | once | TGTGCCAGCAGCCCCCTAGCGGGGGAGCAGTTCTTC | CASSPLAGEQFF
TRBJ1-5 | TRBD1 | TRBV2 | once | TGTGCCAGCAGTTCCGACAGGGGGTATCAGCCCCAGCATTTT | CASSSDRGYQPQHF
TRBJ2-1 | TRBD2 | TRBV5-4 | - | TGTGCCAGCAGCTCACTGTGGGGGGGCTCCTACAATGAGCAGTTCTTC | CASSSLWGGSYNEQFF
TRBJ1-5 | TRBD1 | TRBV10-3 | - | TGTGCCATCAGTGAGTCATACCGACAGGGGGCAAGACAGCCCCAGCATTTT | CAISESYRQGARQPQHF
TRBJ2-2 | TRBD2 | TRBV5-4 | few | TGTGCCAGCAGCCCCCCCCTAGCGGGATTCGCCGGGGAGCTGTTTTTT | CASSPPLAGFAGELFF
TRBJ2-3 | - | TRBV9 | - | TGTGCCAGCAAAGGGGGGATTAGCACAGATACGCAGTATTTT | CASKGGISTDTQYF
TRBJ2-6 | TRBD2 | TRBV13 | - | TGTGCCAGCAGCGCTATGAGCGGGGCCTGGCATACTGGGGCCAACGTCCTGACTTTC | CASSAMSGAWHTGANVLTF
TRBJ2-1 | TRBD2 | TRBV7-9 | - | TGTGCCAGCAGCCCTACACTCCAAAGCGGGGGGGCGAGGAATGAGCAGTTCTTC | CASSPTLQSGGARNEQFF
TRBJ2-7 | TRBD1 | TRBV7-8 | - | TGTGCCAGCAGCTTAATTTGGGACAGAAGCTCCTACGAGCAGTACTTC | CASSLIWDRSSYEQYF
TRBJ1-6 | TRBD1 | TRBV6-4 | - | TGTGCCAGCAGTGAGACAGGGTGGAATTCACCCCTCCACTTT | CASSETGWNSPLHF
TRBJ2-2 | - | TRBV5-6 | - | TGTGCCAGCAGCTACCTGCCAGGCGGGGACACCGGGGAGCTGTTTTTT | CASSYLPGGDTGELFF
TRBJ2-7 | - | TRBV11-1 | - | TGTGCCAGCAGCTCCCCAACCGGGGTCTACGAGCAGTACTTC | CASSSPTGVYEQYF
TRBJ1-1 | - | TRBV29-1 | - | TGCAGCTCCCTAGAAGGGAACACTGAAGCTTTCTTT | CSSLEGNTEAFF
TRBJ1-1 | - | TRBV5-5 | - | TGTGCCAGCAGCTTGGGAGGGAACACTGAAGCTTTCTTT | CASSLGGNTEAFF
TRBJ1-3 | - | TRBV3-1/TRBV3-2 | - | TGTGCCAGCAGCCCCCGGCCCCAGCTCGGAAACACCATATATTTT | CASSPRPQLGNTIYF
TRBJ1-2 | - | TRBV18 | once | TGTGCCAGCTCACCATCCATCCAGGCGGCTAACTATGGCTACACCTTC | CASSPSIQAANYGYTF
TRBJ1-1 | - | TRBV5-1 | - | TGCGCCAGCAGCTTGGTGAGTAACACTGAAGCTTTCTTT | CASSLVSNTEAFF
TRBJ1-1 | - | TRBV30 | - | TGTGCCGGACAGACAGGTCTTGTGGCTTTCTTT | CAGQTGLVAFF
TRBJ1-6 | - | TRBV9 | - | TGTGCCAGCAGCGTAGCGGGGATAGGCAATTCACCCCTCCACTTT | CASSVAGIGNSPLHF
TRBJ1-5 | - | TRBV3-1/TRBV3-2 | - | TGTGCCAGCAGCCATAGCAATCAGCCCCAGCATTTT | CASSHSNQPQHF
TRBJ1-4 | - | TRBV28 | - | TGTGCCAGCAGTTTAGTTAAGGCAACTAATGAAAAACTGTTTTTT | CASSLVKATNEKLFF
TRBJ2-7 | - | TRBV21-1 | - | TGTGCCAGCAGCAGGGACAGGGGGCGAAGGGACGAGCAGTACTTC | CASSRDRGRRDEQYF
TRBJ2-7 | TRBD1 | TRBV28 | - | TGTGCCAGCAGTTTATACAGGGACAGGGACTACGAGCAGTACTTC | CASSLYRDRDYEQYF
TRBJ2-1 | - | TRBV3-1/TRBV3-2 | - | TGTGCCAGCAGCCAAGCATTTAGCCGCAATGAGCAGTTCTTC | CASSQAFSRNEQFF
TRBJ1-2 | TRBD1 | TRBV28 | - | TGTGCCAGCAGATCCACAGGGGTTCATGGCTACACCTTC | CASRSTGVHGYTF
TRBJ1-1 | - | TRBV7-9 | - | TGTGCCAGCAGCAAAAATTTGGGGGACCCTAACACTGAAGCTTTCTTT | CASSKNLGDPNTEAFF
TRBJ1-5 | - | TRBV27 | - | TGTGCCAGCAGTTTTTCCGGGGACGGACCCAATCAGCCCCAGCATTTT | CASSFSGDGPNQPQHF
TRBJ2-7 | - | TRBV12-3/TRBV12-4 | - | TGTGCCAGCAGTTTTAGACGCTTCTACGAGCAGTACTTC | CASSFRRFYEQYF
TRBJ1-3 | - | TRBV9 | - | TGTGCCAGCGAAGAAGATGCTGGAAACACCATATATTTT | CASEEDAGNTIYF